Described below is a single T cell receptor beta chain sequence and its context. The data were taken from a study of blood T cell repertoires in COVID-19. Study in general: The United States, Italy and Spain provided the acute and convalescent COVID-19 samples. PBMCs, B-cell-depleted T cells, or T cells provided the cDNA or gDNA that made up the material.

As originally analysed: Researchers report that nucleated cell counts were estimated from reference gene primer amplification. The data were produced by immunoSEQ multiplex PCR, yet TCRdb's version contains in-frame clones alone and is incomplete. V and J calls and clone size are copied from that table; D and trimming were computed from the DNA. The sample records 150,000 to 190,000 clones, around 87% being singletons. The V segment lost 6 bases and the J segment 2 bases; nucleotides outside the gene matches: 3. The V gene's germline CDR1 is SQVTM and CDR2 ANQGSEA. The CDR3 totals 12 residues. This chain uses TRBV29-1 with TRBJ1-2; 7 bases align to TRBD1. This receptor was obtained from a woman aged 40-49 years with acute or convalescent COVID-19. Sequencing used peripheral blood. The CDR3: CSVEDRNYGYTF. CDR3 nucleotide sequence: TGCAGCGTGGAGGACAGGAACTATGGCTACACCTTC.